The subject of this entry is one TCR beta chain. The target antigen is unknown. The data were taken from a study of T cells after posttransplantation cyclophosphamide. V was clipped by 1 base and J by 4 bases, with 11 bases between them. The CDR3 is 15 amino acids. The V gene's germline CDR1 is LNHDA and CDR2 SQIVND (reference sequence). General study points: Skin or GI-infiltrating T cells shared few TRB sequences with blood. After PTCy, TRB diversity resembled that of CNI/methotrexate controls. Later post-transplant blood repertoires were often dominated by donor CD8+ memory clones.

Sequenced by immunoSEQ multiplex PCR; TCRdb stores in-frame clones only, minus some. Seen here are 45,000 to 65,000 clones, 70% to 90% observed once, and the top ten hold about 2.8%. The receptor was isolated from a man aged 30 to 39 with a blood cancer, CMV-positive, and with a related stem cell donor. The chain links TRBV19 to TRBJ1-5; D call uncertain. Sequencing used PBMCs. The CDR3 sequence: CASSIATRSNQPQHF. CDR3 DNA sequence: TGTGCCAGTAGTATAGCGACACGCTCGAATCAGCCCCAGCATTTT.